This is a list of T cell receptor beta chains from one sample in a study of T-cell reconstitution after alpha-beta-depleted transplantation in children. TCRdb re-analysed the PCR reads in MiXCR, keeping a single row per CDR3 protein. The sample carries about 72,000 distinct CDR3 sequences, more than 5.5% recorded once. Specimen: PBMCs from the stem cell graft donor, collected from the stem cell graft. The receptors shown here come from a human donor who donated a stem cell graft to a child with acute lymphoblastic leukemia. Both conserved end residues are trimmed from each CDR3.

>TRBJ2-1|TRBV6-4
ASSEAPGADNEQF
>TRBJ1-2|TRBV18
ASSHLRDTHYGYT
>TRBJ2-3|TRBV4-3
ASSPRQGATDTQY
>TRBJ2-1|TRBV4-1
ASSQDRGGKNNEQF
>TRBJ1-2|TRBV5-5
ASIPTTGGLGYT
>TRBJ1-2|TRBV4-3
ASSRNAGVGYGYT
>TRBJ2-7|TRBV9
ASSPGGTYEQY
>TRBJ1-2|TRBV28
ASSSGTSLYGYT
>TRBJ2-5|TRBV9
ASSPTSGTPGAQY
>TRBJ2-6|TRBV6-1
ASSEIGGKFSGANVLT
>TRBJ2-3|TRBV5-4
ASSFAARFTDTQY
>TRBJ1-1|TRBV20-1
SADRDSNTEAF
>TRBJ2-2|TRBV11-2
ASRVAREAGELF
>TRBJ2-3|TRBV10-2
ASQRQGISTDTQY
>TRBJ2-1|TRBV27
ASSLFRDLNEQF
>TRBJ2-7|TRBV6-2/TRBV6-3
ASKAGGSYEQY
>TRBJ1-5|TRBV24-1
ATSDSTGAQPQH
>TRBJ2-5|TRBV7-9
ASSSTGRQETHY
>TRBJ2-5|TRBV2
AYIGGRETQY
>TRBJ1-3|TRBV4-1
ASSRVVGNTIY
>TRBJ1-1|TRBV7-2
ASSSQLNTEAF
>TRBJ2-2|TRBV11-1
ASSLAPFGTTNTGELF
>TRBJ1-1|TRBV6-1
ASSEQGGIEAF
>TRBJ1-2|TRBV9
ASGDRGYGYT
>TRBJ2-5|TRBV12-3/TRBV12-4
ASSLAGTGQETHY
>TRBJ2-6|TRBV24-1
ATSNRGHRGANVLT
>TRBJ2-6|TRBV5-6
ASSLGGRSGANVLT
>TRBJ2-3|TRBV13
ASSLKTGSRDTQY
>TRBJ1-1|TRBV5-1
ASSLQGNTEAF
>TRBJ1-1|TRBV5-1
ASSLDRGRTEAF
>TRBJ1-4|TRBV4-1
ASSQDGTTATNEKLF